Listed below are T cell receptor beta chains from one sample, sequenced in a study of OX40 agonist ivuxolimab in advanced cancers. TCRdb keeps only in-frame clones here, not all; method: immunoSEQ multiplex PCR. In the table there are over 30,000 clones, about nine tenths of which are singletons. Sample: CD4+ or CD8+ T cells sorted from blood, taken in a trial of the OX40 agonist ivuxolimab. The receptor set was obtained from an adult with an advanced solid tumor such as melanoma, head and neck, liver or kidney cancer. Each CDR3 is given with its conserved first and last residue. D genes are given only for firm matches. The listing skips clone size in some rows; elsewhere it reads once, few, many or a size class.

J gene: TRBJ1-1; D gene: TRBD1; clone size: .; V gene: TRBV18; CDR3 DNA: TGTGCCAGCTCACCTGGGACAGGGGCCATGCGTTATGAAGCTTTCTTT; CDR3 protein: CASSPGTGAMRYEAFF
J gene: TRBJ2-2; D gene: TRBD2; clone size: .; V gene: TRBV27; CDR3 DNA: TGTGCCAGCAGCCACCGGGGACTAGCGGGGGCCTCCACCGGGGAGCTGTTTTTT; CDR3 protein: CASSHRGLAGASTGELFF
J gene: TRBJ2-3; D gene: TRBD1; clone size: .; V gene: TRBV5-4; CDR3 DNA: TGTGCCAGCAGCTTGGGGACAGGGGTGATTAATACGCAGTATTTT; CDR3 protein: CASSLGTGVINTQYF
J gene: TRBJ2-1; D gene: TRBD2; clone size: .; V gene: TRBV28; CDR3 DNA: TGTGCCAGCAGTTTATTGCCCGGGACTAGCGGGAGGGCTGAGCAGTTCTTC; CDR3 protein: CASSLLPGTSGRAEQFF
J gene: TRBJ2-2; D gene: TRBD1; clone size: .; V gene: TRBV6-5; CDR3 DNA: TGTGCCAGCAGTTACTTTAGGGGGCGCGACACCGGGGAGCTGTTTTTT; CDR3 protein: CASSYFRGRDTGELFF
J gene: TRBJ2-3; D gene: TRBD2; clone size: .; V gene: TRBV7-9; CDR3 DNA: TGTGCCAGCAGCCTAGGGACTAGCGGGGGGGTAACAGATACGCAGTATTTT; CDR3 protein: CASSLGTSGGVTDTQYF
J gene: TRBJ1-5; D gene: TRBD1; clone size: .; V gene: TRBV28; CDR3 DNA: TGTGCCAGCAGTTTTTATGGCGTCAGGACAGGGGGCTATCAGCCCCAGCATTTT; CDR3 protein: CASSFYGVRTGGYQPQHF
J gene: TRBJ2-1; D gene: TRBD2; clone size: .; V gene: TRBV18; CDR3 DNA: TGTGCCAGCTCATCCGCGACTAGCGGGAGCTCCTACAATGAGCAGTTCTTC; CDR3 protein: CASSSATSGSSYNEQFF
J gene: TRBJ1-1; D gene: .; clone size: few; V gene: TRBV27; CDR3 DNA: TGTGCCAGCAGTTTATCGAGGGCGGTGAACACTGAAGCTTTCTTT; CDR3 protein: CASSLSRAVNTEAFF
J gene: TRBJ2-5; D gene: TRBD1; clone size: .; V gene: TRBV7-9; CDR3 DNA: TGTGCCACCGCTCGGCAGGGGGTTTCTGAGACCCAGTACTTC; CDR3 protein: CATARQGVSETQYF
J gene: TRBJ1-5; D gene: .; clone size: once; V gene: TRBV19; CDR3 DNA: TGTGCCAGTAGTATAAATCGCAGGACTAGCAATCAGCCCCAGCATTTT; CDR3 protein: CASSINRRTSNQPQHF
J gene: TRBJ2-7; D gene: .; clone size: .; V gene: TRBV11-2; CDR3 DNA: TGTGCCAGCAGCTTGACCGACAGCTACGAGCAGTACTTC; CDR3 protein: CASSLTDSYEQYF
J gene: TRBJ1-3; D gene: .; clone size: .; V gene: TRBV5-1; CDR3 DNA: TGCGCCAGCAGCCCACAGGGAATAGGAAACACCATATATTTT; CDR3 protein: CASSPQGIGNTIYF
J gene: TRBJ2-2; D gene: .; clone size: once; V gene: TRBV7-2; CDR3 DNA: TGTGCCAGCAGCTTAGGGCCGCCGAACACCGGGGAGCTGTTTTTT; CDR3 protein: CASSLGPPNTGELFF
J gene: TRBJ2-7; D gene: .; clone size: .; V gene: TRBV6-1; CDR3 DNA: TGTGCCAGCAGTGAAGAAAAGTGGGAGCTGTCAATGGAGTACTTC; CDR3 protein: CASSEEKWELSMEYF
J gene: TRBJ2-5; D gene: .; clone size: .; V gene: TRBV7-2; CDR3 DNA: TGTGCCAGCAGCTTAGGAGTCGTCAGGTCGGAGACCCAGTACTTC; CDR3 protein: CASSLGVVRSETQYF
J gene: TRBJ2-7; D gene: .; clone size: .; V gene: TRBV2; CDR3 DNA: TGTGCCAGCAGTGAAGCAGAAACCTACGAGCAGTACTTC; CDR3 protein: CASSEAETYEQYF
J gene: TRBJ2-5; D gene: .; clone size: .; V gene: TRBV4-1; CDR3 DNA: TGCGCCAGCAGCCAAGAAATTGTACAAGAGACCCAGTACTTC; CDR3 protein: CASSQEIVQETQYF
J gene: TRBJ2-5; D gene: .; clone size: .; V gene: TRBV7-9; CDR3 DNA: TGTGCCAGCAGCTTAAAAGGGGCGGGAGAGACCCAGTACTTC; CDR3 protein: CASSLKGAGETQYF
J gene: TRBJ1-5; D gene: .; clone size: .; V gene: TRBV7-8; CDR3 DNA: TGTGCCAGCAGCTTAGGAAGGGGGAATCAGCCCCAGCATTTT; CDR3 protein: CASSLGRGNQPQHF
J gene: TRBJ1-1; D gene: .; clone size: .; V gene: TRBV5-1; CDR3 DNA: TGCGCCAGCAGCTTTTCAGGGATGAACACTGAAGCTTTCTTT; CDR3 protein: CASSFSGMNTEAFF
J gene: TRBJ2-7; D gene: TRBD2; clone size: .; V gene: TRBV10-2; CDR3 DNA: TGCGCCAGCAGACTGGGACTAGCGGGATACTACGAGCAGTACTTC; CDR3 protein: CASRLGLAGYYEQYF
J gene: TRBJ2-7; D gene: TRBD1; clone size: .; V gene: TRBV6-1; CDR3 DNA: TGTGCCAGCAGAAACAGGGGGAATTTCTACGAGCAGTACTTC; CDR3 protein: CASRNRGNFYEQYF
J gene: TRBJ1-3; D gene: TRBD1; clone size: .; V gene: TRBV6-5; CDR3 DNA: TGTGCCAGCAGTTATGACAGGGGGCTTTTAGGAAACACCATATATTTT; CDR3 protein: CASSYDRGLLGNTIYF
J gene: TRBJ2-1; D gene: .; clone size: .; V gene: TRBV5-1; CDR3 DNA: TGCGCCAGCAGCTTGGCCGCGACCGACTATGGCAATGAGCAGTTCTTC; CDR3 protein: CASSLAATDYGNEQFF
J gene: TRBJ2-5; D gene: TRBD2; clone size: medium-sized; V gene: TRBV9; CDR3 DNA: TGTGCCAGCAGCCCAATCGCCGGGACTAGCGGTCCGGGGTCCCAGTACTTC; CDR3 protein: CASSPIAGTSGPGSQYF
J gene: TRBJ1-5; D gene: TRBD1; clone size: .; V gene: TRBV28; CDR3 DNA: TGTGCCAGCAACTCCAGACAGGGGATTCGTCAGCCCCAGCATTTT; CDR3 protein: CASNSRQGIRQPQHF
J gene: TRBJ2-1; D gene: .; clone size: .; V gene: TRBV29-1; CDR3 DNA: TGCAGCGTTGGAACATCGGGGCACAATGAGCAGTTCTTC; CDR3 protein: CSVGTSGHNEQFF
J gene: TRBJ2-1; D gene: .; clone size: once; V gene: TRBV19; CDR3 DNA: TGTGCCAGTAGTCCCGTGGGAATTTCAGGGCAGTTCTTC; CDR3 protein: CASSPVGISGQFF
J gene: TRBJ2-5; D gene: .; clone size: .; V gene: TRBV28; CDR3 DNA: TGTGCCAGCAGTTTGTTACCGGGACCCGAGGCTCTCCAAGAGACCCAGTACTTC; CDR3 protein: CASSLLPGPEALQETQYF
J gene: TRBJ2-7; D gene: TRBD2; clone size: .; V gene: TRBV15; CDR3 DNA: TGTGCCACCAGCAGAGATAATTGGGAGGGGTTGAGGGAGCAGTACTTC; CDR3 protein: CATSRDNWEGLREQYF
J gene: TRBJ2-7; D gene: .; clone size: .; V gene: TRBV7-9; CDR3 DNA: TGTGCCAGCAGCTTAGATTGGGGGCAGGAGCAGTACTTC; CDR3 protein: CASSLDWGQEQYF
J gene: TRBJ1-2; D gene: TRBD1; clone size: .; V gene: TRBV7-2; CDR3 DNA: TGTGCCAGCAGCCCACCCAAGGGACAGGGGATTTATGGCTACACCTTC; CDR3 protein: CASSPPKGQGIYGYTF
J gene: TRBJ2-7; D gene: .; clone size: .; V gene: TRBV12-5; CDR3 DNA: TGTGCCTCAAACAGGGCCGGGAGTGAGGACGAGCAGTACTTC; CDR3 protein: CASNRAGSEDEQYF
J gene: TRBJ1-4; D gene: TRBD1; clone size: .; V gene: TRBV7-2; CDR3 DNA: TGTGCCAGCAGCTTACCCGGGACAGGAAAACTGTTTTTT; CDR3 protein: CASSLPGTGKLFF
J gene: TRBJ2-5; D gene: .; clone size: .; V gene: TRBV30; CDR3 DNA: TGTGCCTGGGCACAAGGGTTACAAGAGACCCAGTACTTC; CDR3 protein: CAWAQGLQETQYF
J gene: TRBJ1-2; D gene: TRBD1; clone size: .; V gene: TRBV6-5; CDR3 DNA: TGTGCCAGCAGATCATCCCAGGGGGTCTATGGCTACACCTTC; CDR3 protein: CASRSSQGVYGYTF
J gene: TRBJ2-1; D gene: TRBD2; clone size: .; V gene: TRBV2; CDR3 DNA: TGTGCCAGCAGTGTCCGACTAGCGGTCTACAATGAGCAGTTCTTC; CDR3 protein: CASSVRLAVYNEQFF
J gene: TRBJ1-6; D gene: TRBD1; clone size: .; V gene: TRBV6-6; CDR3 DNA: TGTGCCAGCAGTTCTCCGGGACAGGGTTATTCACCCCTCCACTTT; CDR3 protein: CASSSPGQGYSPLHF
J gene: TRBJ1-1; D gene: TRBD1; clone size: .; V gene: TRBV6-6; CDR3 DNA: TGTGCCAGCAGTGCCGGACAGGGTTCCCCGAACACTGAAGCTTTCTTT; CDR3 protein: CASSAGQGSPNTEAFF
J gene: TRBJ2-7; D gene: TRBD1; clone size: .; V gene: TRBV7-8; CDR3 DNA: TGTGCCAGCAGCTTATCAGCGGTGACAGGGTTCCACGAGCAGTACTTC; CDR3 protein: CASSLSAVTGFHEQYF